This TCR beta chain emerged from a study of T cell repertoires in cytomegalovirus infection. For the study at large: Based on public TCR beta signatures, there were indications of CMV infection and of a matching HLA type.

This clonotype was found many times. Antigen: not known. V shed 3 bases, J shed 3 bases, and the junction held 8 bases outside the gene matches. This CDR3 spans 16 amino acids. Germline V lookup: CDR1 SGHRS, CDR2 YFSETQ. Study-wide points: It was HLA-C-restricted CMV-specific TCR beta clonotypes that dominated the response ex vivo. The study identified carriers of CMV plus the relevant HLA from cumulative public TCR beta family frequency.

TCRdb recomputed calls from the reads with MiXCR, one row per CDR3 protein. The sample lists fewer than 550,000 distinct CDR3 sequences, approximately 15% occurring once. The rearrangement joins TRBV5-1 to TRBJ2-5; 10 nucleotides match TRBD1. Sequencing was performed on CD8+ T cells from PBMCs. The clonotype originates from a human donor in good health (CMV status not recorded). Some clones in this sample may be carry-over from other donors' samples. The CDR3 coding sequence is TGCGCCAGCAGCTCACCCAGACAGGGGGCGAAAGAGACCCAGTACTTC. This encodes CASSSPRQGAKETQYF.